This entry lists 3 T cell receptor beta chains sequenced from one sample in a study of blood T cell repertoires in COVID-19. Some clones are missing from TCRdb's copy, which holds only in-frame ones; the method was immunoSEQ multiplex PCR. This table has about 140,000 clones, over 80% appearing once. The sequencing sample was made of peripheral blood. Receptors were obtained from a woman in her forties or fifties with acute or convalescent COVID-19.

The rearrangement joins TRBV4-1 to TRBJ2-2, with D possibly matching TRBD1 (6 bases). The CDR3 has 17 amino acids. Trimming took 1 base from V and 6 from J, leaving 18 bases between them. Germline V gives CDR1 MGHRA, CDR2 YSYEKL. CDR3 sequence reads: CASSQGPQGQTPGELFF. CDR3 nucleotide sequence: TGCGCCAGCAGCCAAGGACCACAGGGCCAAACACCCGGGGAGCTGTTTTTT.

Concerning this clone: The sample carries other DNA sequences with the same CDR3. The V and J genes are TRBV12-3 or TRBV12-4 and TRBJ1-1; TRBD1 is a possible D gene (6 bases). CDR3 length: 13 amino acids. Deletions cut 6 bases from V and 1 base from J, with 9 bases between. The CDR3 region has the DNA TGTGCCAGCAGCCTGGGACAGAACACTGAAGCTTTCTTT. Translation gives CASSLGQNTEAFF.

This clone was observed a handful of times. The V gene is TRBV30, the J gene TRBJ1-3; possible D gene TRBD1, 5 bases. V was trimmed by 0 bases and J by 3 bases, leaving 9 bases between them. The CDR3 loop spans 14 amino acids. Germline V gene data show CDR1 as GTSNPN and CDR2 as SVGIG (reference sequence). The CDR3 nucleotides read TGTGCCTGGAGTGTATGGGGCATTGGAAACACCATATATTTT. It is translated as CAWSVWGIGNTIYF.